Detailed here is one T cell receptor beta chain. This sample stems from a study of identical twins. Germline CDR1 is SGHTA and CDR2 is FQGNSA. This CDR3 region has 15 residues. Trimming removed 5 bases at V and 0 bases at J, with 14 bases between. TCRdb recomputed calls from the 5' RACE reads with MiXCR, one row per CDR3 protein. Altogether about 520,000 distinct CDR3 sequences are present, 20% to 25% being singletons, with the ten largest covering about 0.91%. This sample also belongs to another study, concerning T cells expressing NK-cell markers. As that report states: Obtained from sorted CD3+CD56+NKG2C+, CD3+CD56+NKG2C- and CD3+CD56-NKG2C+ T cells were the TCR beta repertoires. Out of eight donors sequenced, seven tested HCMV-seropositive and the remaining one seronegative. What restricted sorting to alpha-beta TCR T cells in several experiments was an anti-gamma-delta TCR antibody. Topping the CD3+CD56-NKG2C+ fraction as well were these clonotypes, in a handful of donors.

This chain connects TRBV7-2 to TRBJ2-7, with a weak D call TRBD2 (6 bases). Sequencing was done on a sample of CD4+ T cells sorted from blood. The clonotype was recovered from a woman aged 18-29 years in good health. The CDR3 DNA reads as TGTGCCAGCAGCCCGGCGGGACTCCCCTCCTACGAGCAGTACTTC. The encoded protein is CASSPAGLPSYEQYF.